The clone carrying this T cell receptor beta chain was detected many times. Its specificity is unknown. This entry comes from a study of regulatory T cells in long-lasting Graves disease. Overall study results and limits: Persistent Graves' patients showed reduced TCR diversity versus newly diagnosed patients. No thyroid tissue was studied; the work used peripheral blood only.

Time point meaning: newly diagnosed GD, antithyroid drugs for less than 3 months. Preparation of the TCR library used RNA extracted from PBMCs. The EDTA tubes were filled with roughly 10 milliliters of drawn peripheral blood. Library construction for TCR beta used iRepertoire HTBI primers and Arm-PCR of CDR3 regions. TCRdb passed the multiplex PCR reads through MiXCR, listing each CDR3 protein once. The table includes about 540,000 distinct CDR3 sequences, roughly 14% detected once. The V gene lost 1 base and the J gene lost 5 bases, with 5 bases spanning the gap. The CDR3 loop spans 12 amino acids. The germline CDR1 and CDR2 sequences are SEHNR and FQNEAQ (reference sequence). The data were also submitted as part of a second study, on T cells in Graves' hyperthyroidism and ophthalmopathy.

This clonotype was obtained from a man younger than 40 with Graves disease. Sequencing was performed on peripheral blood mononuclear cells (PBMCs), taken at new diagnosis, from a patient treated with antithyroid drugs. The J gene is TRBJ2-5, the V gene TRBV7-9, with D hard to call. CDR3 sequence: CASSLEEETQYF. The CDR3 DNA is TGTGCCAGCAGCTTAGAAGAGGAGACCCAGTACTTC.